The clone carrying this T cell receptor (beta chain) was found a few times. Antigen specificity is unknown. This sample was taken from a study of T-cell reconstitution after alpha-beta-depleted transplantation in children. Unique molecular identifiers were used in preparing the TCRbeta library. TCRdb ran MiXCR on the PCR reads and lists one entry per CDR3 protein. The sample includes around 420,000 distinct CDR3 sequences, about 17% of them seen just once. Study results and limitations: From newly produced T cells came most of the T-cell counts and diversity one year after transplant. It was reported that alpha-beta T cells came from several hundred expanded graft clones (about two months after transplant). The origin of high day-60 TCRbeta diversity in some patients lay in surviving recipient T cells and thymic progenitors.

V was cut by 5 bases and J by 1 base, with 15 bases left in between. The CDR3 extends over 15 amino acids. The source material was PBMCs, mostly from graft donor cells, sampled 360 days after TCRalphabeta/CD19-depleted stem cell transplant. The receptor's source is a boy in the first two years of life who had a stem cell transplant for Wiskott-Aldrich syndrome, so the T cells may come from the graft donor. This sequence joins TRBV12-3 or TRBV12-4 and TRBJ2-7; maybe TRBD1 (6 bases). The CDR3: CASSPRGKRSYEQYF. CDR3 sequence (DNA): TGTGCCAGCAGTCCCAGGGGAAAGAGATCCTACGAGCAGTACTTC.